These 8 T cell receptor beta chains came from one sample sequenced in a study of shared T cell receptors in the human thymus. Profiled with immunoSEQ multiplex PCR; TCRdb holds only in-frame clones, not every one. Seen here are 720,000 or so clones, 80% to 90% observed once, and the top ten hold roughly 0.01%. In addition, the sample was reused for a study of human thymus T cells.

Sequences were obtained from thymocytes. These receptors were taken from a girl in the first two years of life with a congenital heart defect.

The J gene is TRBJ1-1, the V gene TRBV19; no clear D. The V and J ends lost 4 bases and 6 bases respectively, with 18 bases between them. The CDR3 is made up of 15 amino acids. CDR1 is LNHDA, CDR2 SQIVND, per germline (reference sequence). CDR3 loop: CASSRGRDTRAEAFF. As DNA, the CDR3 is TGTGCCAGTAGTAGAGGACGGGATACAAGGGCTGAAGCTTTCTTT. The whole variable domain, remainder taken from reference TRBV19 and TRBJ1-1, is DGGITQSPKYLFRKEGQNVTLSCEQNLNHDAMYWYRQDPGQGLRLIYYSQIVNDFQKGDIAEGYSVSREKKESFPLTVTSAQKNPTAFYLCASSRGRDTRAEAFFGQGTRLTVV.

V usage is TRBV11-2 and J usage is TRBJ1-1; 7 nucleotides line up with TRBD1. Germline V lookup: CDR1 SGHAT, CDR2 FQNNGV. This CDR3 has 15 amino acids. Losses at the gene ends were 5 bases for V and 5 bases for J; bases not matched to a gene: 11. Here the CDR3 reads CASSLRQGGRTEAFF. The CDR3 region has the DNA TGTGCCAGCAGCCTCCGACAGGGAGGAAGGACTGAAGCTTTCTTT.

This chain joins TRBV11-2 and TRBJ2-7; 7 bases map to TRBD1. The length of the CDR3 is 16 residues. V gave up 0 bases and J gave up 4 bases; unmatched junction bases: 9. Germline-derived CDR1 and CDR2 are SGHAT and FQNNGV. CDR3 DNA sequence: TGTGCCAGCAGCTTAGATCTTAAGGGACAGACATACGAGCAGTACTTC. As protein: CASSLDLKGQTYEQYF.

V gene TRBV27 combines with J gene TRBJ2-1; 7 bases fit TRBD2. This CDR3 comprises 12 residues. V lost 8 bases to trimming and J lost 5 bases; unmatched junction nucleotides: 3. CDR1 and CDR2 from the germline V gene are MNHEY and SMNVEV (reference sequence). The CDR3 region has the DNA TGTGCCAGCGTCCGGGAGGACAATGAGCAGTTCTTC. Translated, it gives CASVREDNEQFF.

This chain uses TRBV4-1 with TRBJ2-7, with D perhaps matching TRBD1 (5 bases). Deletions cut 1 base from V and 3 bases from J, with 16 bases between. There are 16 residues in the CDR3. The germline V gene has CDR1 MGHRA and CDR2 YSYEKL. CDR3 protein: CASSQGHGAVNYEQYF. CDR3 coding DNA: TGCGCCAGCAGCCAAGGTCATGGGGCGGTAAACTACGAGCAGTACTTC.

The CDR3 sequence: CASSLRGGDGYTF. The DNA of the CDR3 is TGTGCCAGCAGCTTAAGGGGCGGGGATGGCTACACCTTC. V and J are TRBV7-9 and TRBJ1-2; possible D gene TRBD1, 5 bases. V shed 2 bases and J shed 6 bases, with 10 bases lying between them. Germline CDR1 reads SEHNR; CDR2 reads FQNEAQ (reference sequence). The CDR3 covers 13 residues.

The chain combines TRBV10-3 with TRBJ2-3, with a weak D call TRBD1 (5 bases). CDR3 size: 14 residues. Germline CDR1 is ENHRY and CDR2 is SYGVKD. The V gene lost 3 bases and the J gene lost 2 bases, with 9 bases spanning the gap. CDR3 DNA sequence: TGTGCCATCAGTGACAGACAGAACACAGATACGCAGTATTTT. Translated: CAISDRQNTDTQYF.

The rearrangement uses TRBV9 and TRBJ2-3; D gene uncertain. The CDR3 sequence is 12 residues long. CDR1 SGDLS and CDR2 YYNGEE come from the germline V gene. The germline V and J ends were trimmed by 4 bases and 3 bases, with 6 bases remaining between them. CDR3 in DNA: TGTGCCAGCAGCCGCAGGACAGATACGCAGTATTTT. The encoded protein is CASSRRTDTQYF.